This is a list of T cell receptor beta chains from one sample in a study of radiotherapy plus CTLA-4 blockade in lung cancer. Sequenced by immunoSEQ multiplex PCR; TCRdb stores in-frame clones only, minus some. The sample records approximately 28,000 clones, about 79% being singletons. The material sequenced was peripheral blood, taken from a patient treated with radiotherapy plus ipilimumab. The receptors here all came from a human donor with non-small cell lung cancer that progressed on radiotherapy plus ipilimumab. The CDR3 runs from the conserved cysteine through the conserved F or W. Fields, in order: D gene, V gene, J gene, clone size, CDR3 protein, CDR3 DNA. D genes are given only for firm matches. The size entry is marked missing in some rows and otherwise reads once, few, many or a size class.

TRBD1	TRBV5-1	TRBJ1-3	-	CASSLTGMSGNTIYF	TGCGCCAGCAGCCTGACAGGGATGTCTGGAAACACCATATATTTT
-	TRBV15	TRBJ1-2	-	CATGTGYGYTF	TGTGCCACAGGGACGGGCTATGGCTACACCTTC
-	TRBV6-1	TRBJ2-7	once	CASSETRPGEQYF	TGTGCCAGCAGTGAAACCCGGCCGGGAGAGCAGTACTTC
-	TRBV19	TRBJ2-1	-	CASRLEDNEQFF	TGTGCCAGTAGGCTAGAAGACAATGAGCAGTTCTTC
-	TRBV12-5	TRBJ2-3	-	CASGRDTDTQYF	TGTGCTAGTGGCCGCGACACAGATACGCAGTATTTT
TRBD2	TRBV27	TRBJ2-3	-	CASSLGTSGGGQYF	TGTGCCAGCAGTTTAGGGACTAGCGGGGGGGGGCAGTATTTT
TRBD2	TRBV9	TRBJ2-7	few	CASSVGAGRDWEQYF	TGTGCCAGCAGCGTCGGGGCAGGGAGGGACTGGGAGCAGTACTTC
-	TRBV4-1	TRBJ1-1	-	CASTLQGEAFF	TGCGCCAGCACCCTACAGGGTGAAGCTTTCTTT
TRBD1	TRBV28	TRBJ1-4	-	CASRHRGLANEKLFF	TGTGCCAGCAGGCACAGGGGGCTGGCTAATGAAAAACTGTTTTTT
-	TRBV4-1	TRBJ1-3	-	CASSQVGFSGNTIYF	TGCGCCAGCAGCCAAGTGGGGTTCTCTGGAAACACCATATATTTT
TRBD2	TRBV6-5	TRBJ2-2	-	CASSYSRTSGELFF	TGTGCCAGCAGTTACTCCCGGACTAGCGGGGAGCTGTTTTTT
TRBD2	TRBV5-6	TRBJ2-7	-	CASSSPVPTSGRSDEQYF	TGTGCCAGCAGCTCCCCCGTACCAACTAGCGGGAGATCAGACGAGCAGTACTTC
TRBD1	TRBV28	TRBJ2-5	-	CASSLATGGAETQYF	TGTGCCAGCAGTTTGGCGACAGGGGGCGCGGAGACCCAGTACTTC
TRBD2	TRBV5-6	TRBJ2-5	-	CASSFGRVNQETQYF	TGTGCCAGCAGCTTTGGGAGGGTAAACCAAGAGACCCAGTACTTC
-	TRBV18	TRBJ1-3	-	CASSPAAGPGNTIYF	TGTGCCAGCTCACCGGCGGCAGGGCCTGGAAACACCATATATTTT
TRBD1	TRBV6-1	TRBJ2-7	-	CASTLTGDEQYF	TGTGCCAGCACCTTGACAGGGGACGAGCAGTACTTC
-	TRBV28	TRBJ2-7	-	CASSFFGTPTTYEQYF	TGTGCCAGCAGTTTTTTCGGGACTCCGACCACCTACGAGCAGTACTTC
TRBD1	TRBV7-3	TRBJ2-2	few	CASSLSRTGGTGELFF	TGTGCCAGCAGCTTAAGTCGGACAGGGGGCACCGGGGAGCTGTTTTTT
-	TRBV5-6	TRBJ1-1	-	CASSFPNTEAFF	TGTGCCAGCAGCTTTCCGAACACTGAAGCTTTCTTT
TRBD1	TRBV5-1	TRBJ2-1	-	CASSPGTGGSMSSYNEQFF	TGCGCCAGCAGCCCAGGGACAGGGGGTTCTATGAGCTCCTACAATGAGCAGTTCTTC
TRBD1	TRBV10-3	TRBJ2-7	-	CAISDRDRVQDEQYF	TGTGCCATCAGTGATCGGGACAGGGTCCAGGACGAGCAGTACTTC
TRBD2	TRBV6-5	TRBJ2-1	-	CASSYSGTSGNEQFF	TGTGCCAGCAGTTACTCCGGGACTAGCGGGAATGAGCAGTTCTTC
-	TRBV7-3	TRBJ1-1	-	CASRAGVNTEAFF	TGTGCCAGCAGGGCGGGGGTGAACACTGAAGCTTTCTTT
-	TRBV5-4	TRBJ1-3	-	CASSFPTGSAGNTIYF	TGTGCCAGCAGCTTTCCCACAGGTTCGGCCGGAAACACCATATATTTT
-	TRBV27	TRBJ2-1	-	CASSLTGPYNEQFF	TGTGCCAGCAGTTTGACCGGACCCTACAATGAGCAGTTCTTC
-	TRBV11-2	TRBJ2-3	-	CASSNPRGDADTQYF	TGTGCCAGCAGCAACCCTCGGGGAGATGCAGATACGCAGTATTTT
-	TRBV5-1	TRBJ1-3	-	CASSPDPSSGNTIYF	TGCGCCAGCAGCCCCGACCCGAGCTCTGGAAACACCATATATTTT
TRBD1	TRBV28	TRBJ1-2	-	CASSLGQGSGYTF	TGTGCCAGCAGTTTAGGACAGGGTAGCGGCTACACCTTC
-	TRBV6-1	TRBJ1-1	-	CASSDILEAFF	TGTGCCAGCAGTGACATCCTTGAAGCTTTCTTT
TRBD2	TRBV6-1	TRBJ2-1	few	CASGTSGYNEQFF	TGTGCCAGCGGGACTAGCGGCTACAATGAGCAGTTCTTC
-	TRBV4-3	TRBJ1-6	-	CASSQDGGTGWSPLHF	TGCGCCAGCAGCCAAGATGGGGGCACCGGCTGGTCACCCCTCCACTTT
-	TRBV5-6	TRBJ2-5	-	CASSLGPNTQETQYF	TGTGCCAGCAGCTTAGGACCGAACACCCAAGAGACCCAGTACTTC
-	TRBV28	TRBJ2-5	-	CASSLGQGGVETQYF	TGTGCCAGCAGTTTAGGGCAGGGAGGTGTGGAGACCCAGTACTTC
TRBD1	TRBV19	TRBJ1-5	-	CASSRRTGGFNQPQHF	TGTGCCAGTAGTAGGCGGACAGGGGGCTTTAATCAGCCCCAGCATTTT
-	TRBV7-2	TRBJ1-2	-	CASSLGQGNYGYTF	TGTGCCAGCAGCTTAGGGCAGGGGAACTATGGCTACACCTTC
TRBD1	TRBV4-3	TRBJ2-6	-	CASSQDARQGLTSSGANVLTF	TGCGCCAGCAGCCAAGATGCGCGACAGGGGCTAACGAGCTCTGGGGCCAACGTCCTGACTTTC
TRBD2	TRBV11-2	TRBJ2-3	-	CASSLLAGGHGDTQYF	TGTGCCAGCAGCTTACTAGCGGGGGGGCATGGAGATACGCAGTATTTT
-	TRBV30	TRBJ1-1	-	CAWSNWNMNTEAFF	TGTGCCTGGAGTAACTGGAACATGAACACTGAAGCTTTCTTT
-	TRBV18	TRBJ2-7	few	CASSPHVWSRVVIYEQYF	TGTGCCAGCTCACCCCATGTGTGGAGTCGCGTCGTTATCTACGAGCAGTACTTC
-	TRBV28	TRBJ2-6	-	CASSRTSGANVLTF	TGTGCCAGCAGTAGGACCTCTGGGGCCAACGTCCTGACTTTC
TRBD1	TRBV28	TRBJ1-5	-	CASSSPGGRGGGNQPQHF	TGTGCCAGCAGCTCTCCAGGGGGTCGAGGAGGGGGCAATCAGCCCCAGCATTTT
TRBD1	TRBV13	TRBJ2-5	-	CASSTTTGESLEQYF	TGTGCCAGCAGCACCACGACAGGGGAGAGCCTGGAGCAGTACTTC
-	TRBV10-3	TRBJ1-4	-	CAISESRAGTMTTNEKLFF	TGTGCCATCAGTGAGTCTAGGGCAGGGACCATGACAACTAATGAAAAACTGTTTTTT
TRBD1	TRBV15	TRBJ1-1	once	CATSRSGQGTTEAFF	TGTGCCACCAGCAGATCCGGACAGGGAACCACTGAAGCTTTCTTT
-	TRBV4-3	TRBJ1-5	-	CASSQGRGARNQPQHF	TGCGCCAGCAGCCAAGGGAGGGGGGCTCGCAATCAGCCCCAGCATTTT
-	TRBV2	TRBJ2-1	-	CASSESSYNEQFF	TGTGCCAGCAGTGAAAGCTCCTACAATGAGCAGTTCTTC
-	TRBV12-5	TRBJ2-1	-	CASGLNDNEQFF	TGTGCTAGTGGTTTAAATGACAATGAGCAGTTCTTC
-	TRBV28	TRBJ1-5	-	CATAGDSNQPQHF	TGTGCCACCGCAGGGGATAGCAATCAGCCCCAGCATTTT
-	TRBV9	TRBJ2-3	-	CASSVQTVGTDTQYF	TGTGCCAGCAGCGTACAGACAGTGGGCACAGATACGCAGTATTTT
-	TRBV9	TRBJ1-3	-	CASSALSSGNTIYF	TGTGCCAGCAGCGCACTGAGCTCTGGAAACACCATATATTTT
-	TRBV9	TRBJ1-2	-	CASSVAAGVGYTF	TGTGCCAGCAGCGTAGCGGCGGGTGTCGGCTACACCTTC